This passage covers 17 T cell receptor beta chains from one sample sequenced in a study of beta chain features in type 1 diabetes. The sequenced template was cDNA made from the entire isolated RNA. The table came from immunoSEQ multiplex PCR; TCRdb's copy has only in-frame clones and leaves some out. The sample carries roughly 300,000 clones, around 15% recorded once. Material: central memory CD4+ T cells from blood. All receptors come from a man aged 25-40 years in good health.

The chain uses TRBV7-2 and TRBJ2-7, with D maybe TRBD2 (6 bases). This CDR3 has 14 amino acids. The ends were cut back, 5 bases at V and 6 bases at J, with 17 bases in the middle. The germline gives CDR1 SGHTA, CDR2 FQGNSA. CDR3 nucleotides: TGTGCCAGCAGCCCTACTCGACTAGTTCCCGAGCAGTACGTC. This encodes CASSPTRLVPEQYV.

This clone showed up just a few times. The chain joins TRBV4-3 to TRBJ2-1; D ambiguous. Deletions cut 1 base from V and 0 bases from J, with 13 bases between. This CDR3 has 17 residues. CDR1 is LGHNA and CDR2 is YSLEER in the germline V gene. The CDR3 region has the DNA TGCGCCAGCAGCCAAGGGTATACCGCCAACTCCTACAATGAGCAGTTCTTC. Translating gives CASSQGYTANSYNEQFF.

The chain recombines TRBV6-6 with TRBJ2-7; D not certain. Trimming took off 8 bases at V and 2 bases at J, with 7 bases between the two ends. Germline V CDR1 and CDR2: MNHNY, SVGAGI (reference sequence). This CDR3 is built from 11 residues. CDR3 loop: CASSTAYEQYV. CDR3 DNA sequence: TGTGCCAGCTCTACAGCCTACGAGCAGTACGTC.

This clone was seen a handful of times. The chain is built from TRBV6-1 and TRBJ2-3; the match to TRBD2 covers 7 bases. Germline values: CDR1 MNHNS, CDR2 SASEGT. The CDR3 spans 14 residues. V gave up 5 bases and J gave up 0 bases; unmatched junction bases: 2. Here the CDR3 reads CASSLAESTDTQYF. DNA for the CDR3: TGTGCCAGCAGTCTAGCGGAAAGCACAGATACGCAGTATTTT.

This clone was picked up many times. This sample also contains other DNA sequences that code for the same CDR3. The gene calls are TRBV29-1 and TRBJ2-1, with a weak D call TRBD2 (6 bases). The CDR3 totals 12 residues. The germline V gene encodes CDR1 SQVTM and CDR2 ANQGSEA. V was clipped by 4 bases and J by 6 bases, with 10 bases between them. DNA of the CDR3: TGCAGCGTTGGGCTAGCGAGCAATGAGCAGTTCTTC. Amino acid sequence: CSVGLASNEQFF.

J is TRBJ2-3 and V is TRBV5-6, with D maybe TRBD1 (6 bases). Germline lookup yields CDR1 SGHDT and CDR2 YYEEEE. The V gene lost 0 bases and the J gene lost 3 bases, with 14 bases spanning the gap. The CDR3 spans 16 residues. The DNA of the CDR3 is TGTGCCAGCAGCTTGGGACAGGTCGATGGTACAGATACGCAGTATTTT. Translated, it gives CASSLGQVDGTDTQYF.

This clone was observed a handful of times. The J gene is TRBJ2-3, the V gene TRBV5-4; TRBD2 is a possible D gene (5 bases). The CDR3 is 14 residues long. Trimming cost V 2 bases and J 6 bases, with 13 bases left between them. Germline V CDR1 and CDR2: SGHNT, YYREEE (reference sequence). The CDR3 region has the DNA TGTGCCAGCAGCTTTGAGGCTAGCCGCGATACGCAGTATTTT. It yields the protein CASSFEASRDTQYF. The variable domain in full, with the rest retrieved from reference TRBV5-4 and TRBJ2-3, is ETGVTQSPTHLIKTRGQQVTLRCSSQSGHNTVSWYQQALGQGPQFIFQYYREEENGRGNFPPRFSGLQFPNYSSELNVNALELDDSALYLCASSFEASRDTQYFGPGTRLTVL.

This clone was observed a handful of times. V gene TRBV27 combines with J gene TRBJ1-5; 7 bases fit TRBD1. The germline V gene encodes CDR1 MNHEY and CDR2 SMNVEV (reference sequence). The CDR3 length is 15 residues. With V trimmed by 7 bases and J by 7 bases, 13 bases remained unmatched. Written as DNA, the CDR3 is TGTGCCAGCAAGCTCAATCACAGGGGTGGCCAGCCCCAGCATTTT. The encoded protein is CASKLNHRGGQPQHF.

This clone was seen only a few times. The DNA of the CDR3 is TGTGCCAGCAGTTTGGGGACGGACGGTGAAAAACTGTTTTTT. Translation: CASSLGTDGEKLFF. V usage is TRBV28 and J usage is TRBJ1-4; a possible D gene is TRBD1 (5 bases). Trimming took off 3 bases at V and 7 bases at J, with 12 bases between the two ends. Germline V gives CDR1 MDHEN, CDR2 SYDVKM. This CDR3 comprises 14 residues.

In its sample, this clone was seen a few times. The chain has TRBV12-2 and TRBJ2-3; TRBD2, the table's D call, lacks a check against the DNA. TRBV12-2 is deemed a pseudogene. This CDR3 is built from 13 residues. DNA for the CDR3: TGTGCAAGTCTCAGTAAAGCGTCAGATACGCAGTATTTT. The encoded protein is CASLSKASDTQYF.

This clone has more than one count but fewer than ten. The chain links TRBV19 to TRBJ2-7; D unclear. CDR3 length: 13 amino acids. V was trimmed by 5 bases and J by 7 bases, leaving 15 bases between them. Germline CDR1 is LNHDA and CDR2 is SQIVND (reference sequence). The CDR3 loop is CASSATRSAEQYV. Here the CDR3 DNA reads TGTGCCAGTAGTGCCACAAGGTCGGCGGAGCAGTACGTC.

This clone was seen ten or more times. This chain joins TRBV28 and TRBJ2-5, with D possibly TRBD2 on 6 matching bases. CDR3 length: 12 residues. V was shortened by 8 bases and J by 5 bases, with 12 bases between the two germline ends. Germline CDR1 and CDR2: MDHEN and SYDVKM. For the CDR3, the DNA is TGTGCCAGCGCGGGAAGTGGGGAGACCCAGTACTTC. Protein: CASAGSGETQYF.

CDR3 sequence (DNA): TGTGCCAGCAGCCGAGAAGGGACTAGCTCCTACAATGAGCAGTTCTTC. Residues: CASSREGTSSYNEQFF. The chain employs TRBV7-2 and TRBJ2-1; 8 nucleotides agree with TRBD2. The V segment lost 5 bases and the J segment 0 bases; nucleotides outside the gene matches: 6. Germline V gives CDR1 SGHTA, CDR2 FQGNSA. This CDR3 has 16 amino acids.

As to this clone: The sample carries other DNA sequences with the same CDR3. This rearrangement joins TRBV27 to TRBJ2-3; tentative D call: TRBD2 (5 bases). The CDR3 consists of 13 residues. Trimming shortened V by 6 bases and J by 0 bases, and 7 bases separated the two germline ends. CDR1 is MNHEY, CDR2 SMNVEV, per germline (reference sequence). CDR3 loop: CASRGGSTDTQYF. CDR3 nucleotides: TGTGCCAGCAGGGGCGGGAGCACAGATACGCAGTATTTT.

The rearrangement joins TRBV6-5 to TRBJ1-1; D uncertain. In germline, CDR1 is MNHEY, CDR2 SVGAGI. The CDR3 runs to 12 residues. V was trimmed by 4 bases and J by 1 base, leaving 4 bases between them. The CDR3 loop is CASSFGNTEAFF. The CDR3, as DNA: TGTGCCAGCAGTTTCGGGAACACTGAAGCTTTCTTT.

The V gene is TRBV6-6, the J gene TRBJ2-3; D may be TRBD1 (5 bases). This CDR3 spans 16 amino acids. CDR1 and CDR2 (germline): MNHNY, SVGAGI (reference sequence). Trimming left V 0 bases short and J 2 bases short, with 12 bases between. The CDR3 region has the DNA TGTGCCAGCAGTTACTCGTTCCGACAGACCACAGATACGCAGTATTTT. This sequence encodes CASSYSFRQTTDTQYF.

This chain connects TRBV29-1 to TRBJ2-5; 11 positions match TRBD2. The V gene end was trimmed by 6 bases and the J gene end by 4 bases; junction bases not matched to a gene: 13. Germline CDR1 is SQVTM and CDR2 is ANQGSEA. This CDR3 region has 16 residues. The CDR3 coding sequence is TGCAGCGTCGGCGGGACTAGCGGAATGGTTCGAGAGACCCAGTACTTC. Translated, it gives CSVGGTSGMVRETQYF.